This T cell receptor (beta chain) is drawn from a study of shared clonotypes between healthy human individuals. Note on this clone: The antigen remains unidentified.

Each of the donors was a healthy adult who was HIV-negative and had not had a recent acute infection or vaccination. V was pared by 4 bases and J by 0 bases, with 13 bases between. The CDR3 consists of 15 residues. Germline assignment: CDR1 SGDLS and CDR2 YYNGEE. Every subset's genomic DNA went evenly onto several immunoSEQ plates. Authors' processing steps: ImmunoSEQ sequences covered only the junction and lacked quality scores; filtering therefore differed. Clones were read by immunoSEQ multiplex PCR, and TCRdb kept only the in-frame ones, dropping some. That table is the source of V, J and clone size, and D and trimming were worked out from the DNA. The sample lists approximately 470,000 clones, over 75% occurring once. Study-wide points: Sampling included only blood; tissue repertoires likely differ.

This TCR derives from a woman between 40 and 55 years old in good health. Some clones in this sample may be carry-over from other donors' samples. This chain joins TRBV9 and TRBJ1-2; D is possibly TRBD1 (5 bases). The sample consisted of PBMCs. This chain's CDR3 is CASSRGLQTNYGYTF. The CDR3 coding sequence is TGTGCCAGCAGCCGGGGACTGCAGACTAACTATGGCTACACCTTC.